Shown below are 27 T cell receptor beta chains from a single sample sequenced in a study of cytomegalovirus exposure and HLA in healthy donors. Assay: immunoSEQ multiplex PCR; the TCRdb copy retains only in-frame clones and omits some. The table records 200,000 to 250,000 clones, over 65% of them present only once. Sequencing used PBMCs. Receptors originate from a young woman in good health and CMV-seronegative.

J is TRBJ2-5 and V is TRBV7-9; D unclear. CDR3 length equals 14 residues. V gave up 1 base and J gave up 1 base, with 7 bases separating them. Germline V lookup: CDR1 SEHNR, CDR2 FQNEAQ (reference sequence). The chain's CDR3 is CASSLESFQETQYF. CDR3 nucleotides: TGTGCCAGCAGCTTAGAATCCTTCCAAGAGACCCAGTACTTC.

The CDR3 DNA follows: TGTGCCTGGAGTGGGGACAGCCACACTGAAGCTTTCTTT. The encoded protein is CAWSGDSHTEAFF. V gene TRBV30 combines with J gene TRBJ1-1, with TRBD1 identical over 7 bases. With V trimmed by 1 base and J by 3 bases, 2 bases remained unmatched. The CDR3 sequence is 13 residues long. In germline, CDR1 is GTSNPN, CDR2 SVGIG (reference sequence).

The V gene is TRBV6-5, the J gene TRBJ2-7; TRBD1 matches at 10 bases. This CDR3 contains 15 residues. Looked up from germline, CDR1 is MNHEY and CDR2 is SVGAGI. After removal of 6 bases from V and 2 bases from J, the junction contained 7 bases not matched to a gene. DNA for the CDR3: TGTGCCAGCAGAACTCCCGGGACAGGGGCCTACGAGCAGTACTTC. Its translation: CASRTPGTGAYEQYF.

The chain couples TRBV2 to TRBJ1-1; D might be TRBD1 (5 bases). Germline V lookup: CDR1 SNHLY, CDR2 FYNNEI. V shed 8 bases and J shed 5 bases, with 12 bases lying between them. CDR3 length: 12 amino acids. DNA of the CDR3: TGTGCCAGCGGGCAGGGTCGAACTGAAGCTTTCTTT. Amino acid sequence: CASGQGRTEAFF.

The CDR3 nucleotides are TGTGCCAGCACCGATATTATTGGACAGTCGAATGAGCAGTTCTTC. Encoded protein: CASTDIIGQSNEQFF. V gene TRBV2 combines with J gene TRBJ2-1, with D perhaps TRBD1 (6 bases). V was shortened by 7 bases and J by 7 bases, with 20 bases between the two germline ends. CDR3 size: 15 residues. Germline-derived CDR1 and CDR2 are SNHLY and FYNNEI.

The chain couples TRBV2 to TRBJ2-1, with D perhaps assigned TRBD1 or TRBD2 (5 bases each). The V and J ends lost 7 bases and 10 bases respectively, with 20 bases between them. The CDR3 has 14 residues. Germline V gene lookup returns CDR1 SNHLY and CDR2 FYNNEI. The CDR3 loop is CASTPGPRAGEQFF. DNA for the CDR3: TGTGCCAGCACTCCGGGACCAAGGGCAGGGGAGCAGTTCTTC.

The rearrangement joins TRBV27 to TRBJ2-2; 8 bases map to TRBD1. The CDR3 runs to 16 residues. Germline CDR1 MNHEY, CDR2 SMNVEV (reference sequence). The V segment lost 4 bases and the J segment 2 bases; nucleotides outside the gene matches: 6. DNA for the CDR3: TGTGCCAGCAGTTCCTGGGACAGGAGAAACACCGGGGAGCTGTTTTTT. Amino acids: CASSSWDRRNTGELFF.

In this sample, this clone turned up once. Additional DNA sequences in this sample encode the identical CDR3. J is TRBJ2-7 and V is TRBV27, with a tentative D call TRBD2 (6 bases). The CDR3 has 13 amino acids. Trimming pared 3 bases from V and 2 bases from J, leaving 8 bases between. The germline CDR1 and CDR2 sequences are MNHEY and SMNVEV (reference sequence). The CDR3 reads CASSLGLTYEQYF. The CDR3 nucleotides read TGTGCCAGCAGTTTGGGACTCACCTACGAGCAGTACTTC.

The rearrangement links TRBV6-1 to TRBJ1-1; D is unresolved. From germline, CDR1 is MNHNS and CDR2 SASEGT. V shed 7 bases and J shed 2 bases, with 8 bases lying between them. The CDR3 totals 12 residues. CDR3 sequence reads: CASMGGNTEAFF. The CDR3, as DNA: TGTGCCAGCATGGGTGGAAACACTGAAGCTTTCTTT.

The V gene is TRBV9, the J gene TRBJ2-7; D may be TRBD1 or TRBD2 (6 bases each). Between the trimmed V and J ends, which lost 6 bases and 2 bases, there was a span of 15 bases. The CDR3 sequence is 14 residues long. Germline assignment: CDR1 SGDLS and CDR2 YYNGEE. The CDR3 protein is CASTKRGAPYEQYF. The CDR3, as DNA: TGTGCCAGCACCAAGAGGGGGGCCCCCTACGAGCAGTACTTC.

This rearrangement joins TRBV28 to TRBJ2-7; TRBD1 aligns across 7 bases. CDR1 is MDHEN, CDR2 SYDVKM, per germline. Trimming removed 5 bases from V and 4 bases from J; junction bases left unmatched: 5. This CDR3 spans 13 amino acids. CDR3 region: CASSPQGSYEQYF. DNA of the CDR3: TGTGCCAGCAGTCCACAGGGGAGTTACGAGCAGTACTTC.

The chain is built from TRBV29-1 and TRBJ2-1, with unresolved D. The CDR3 has 13 residues. V was pared by 1 base and J by 6 bases, with 10 bases between. Germline-derived CDR1 and CDR2 are SQVTM and ANQGSEA. In nucleotides, the CDR3 is TGCAGCGTTGAAGGGTCAGGTAGCAATGAGCAGTTCTTC. This codes for CSVEGSGSNEQFF.

In this sample, this clone turned up once. A much larger clone sits a single nucleotide away, making a read error possible. The gene calls are TRBV7-2 and TRBJ1-2; possible D gene TRBD1, 5 bases. Germline assignment: CDR1 SGHTA and CDR2 FQGNSA. This CDR3 is built from 13 residues. Trimming stripped 5 bases from V and 1 base from J, with 8 bases between. CDR3 in DNA: TGTGCCAGCAGCGCGGACATTAACTATGGCTACACCTTC. It is translated as CASSADINYGYTF.

The chain has TRBV27 and TRBJ2-5; 14 bases align to TRBD2. J lost 5 bases, V lost 5 bases, and 13 bases had no gene match. The CDR3 has 18 amino acids. Germline lookup yields CDR1 MNHEY and CDR2 SMNVEV (reference sequence). As DNA, the CDR3 is TGTGCCAGCAGTCCAAGACTAGCGGGAGGGCCGTCGACGGAGACCCAGTACTTC. It specifies CASSPRLAGGPSTETQYF.

A note on this clone: The sample contains more than one DNA sequence encoding this CDR3. The chain joins TRBV28 to TRBJ1-2; D call uncertain. V lost 2 bases, J lost 5 bases, and 9 bases lay in between. This CDR3 comprises 13 residues. Per germline, CDR1 MDHEN and CDR2 SYDVKM. The CDR3 DNA follows: TGTGCCAGCAGTTTACCCCCTGGATATGGCTACACCTTC. This translates into CASSLPPGYGYTF.

The chain employs TRBV6-6 and TRBJ1-5, with a tentative D call TRBD1 (6 bases). CDR1 and CDR2 (germline): MNHNY, SVGAGI (reference sequence). The CDR3 spans 15 residues. The CDR3 nucleotides read TGTGCTTCCTCAGGCGAGGGGGGTGGCAATCAGCCCCAGCATTTT. Protein: CASSGEGGGNQPQHF.

The chain couples TRBV28 to TRBJ1-1; D is undetermined. Germline V gene sequence: CDR1 MDHEN, CDR2 SYDVKM. This CDR3 contains 12 residues. Trimming cost V 3 bases and J 3 bases, with 5 bases left between them. The CDR3 nucleotides are TGTGCCAGCAGTTTTCAGGACACTGAAGCTTTCTTT. Amino acids: CASSFQDTEAFF. Complete variable domain (other parts from reference TRBV28 and TRBJ1-1): DVKVTQSSRYLVKRTGEKVFLECVQDMDHENMFWYRQDPGLGLRLIYFSYDVKMKEKGDIPEGYSVSREKKERFSLILESASTNQTSMYLCASSFQDTEAFFGQGTRLTVV.

This chain connects TRBV4-1 to TRBJ2-7; the D call may be TRBD1 or TRBD2 (5 bases each). V was shortened by 4 bases and J by 6 bases, with 19 bases between the two germline ends. The V gene's germline CDR1 is MGHRA and CDR2 YSYEKL. CDR3 length equals 15 residues. The CDR3 reads CASSPEGRDGREQYF. In nucleotides, the CDR3 is TGCGCCAGCAGCCCTGAGGGCAGGGACGGCCGCGAGCAGTACTTC.

The chain links TRBV27 to TRBJ2-7, with D unresolved. The V end lost 3 bases, the J end lost 6 bases, and 12 bases lay between the germline ends. The CDR3 length is 13 residues. The germline gives CDR1 MNHEY, CDR2 SMNVEV (reference sequence). The CDR3 coding sequence is TGTGCCAGCAGTTTCGGATCAACTGGCGAGCAGTACTTC. It codes for CASSFGSTGEQYF.

This clone was seen only a few times. The chain couples TRBV6-5 to TRBJ1-2, with D uncertain. Germline V gene data show CDR1 as MNHEY and CDR2 as SVGAGI. Trimming took off 0 bases at V and 8 bases at J, with 10 bases between the two ends. The CDR3 extends over 13 amino acids. In DNA, the CDR3 is TGTGCCAGCAGTTACTCTCCCCTGACGGGCTACACCTTC. Amino acid sequence: CASSYSPLTGYTF.

The chain is built from TRBV6-5 and TRBJ1-1, with D maybe TRBD1 (5 bases). V lost 5 bases and J lost 2, with 12 bases in between. The CDR3 extends over 14 amino acids. CDR1 MNHEY and CDR2 SVGAGI come from the germline V gene. CDR3 in DNA: TGTGCCAGCAGTGAATTGCAGGGAAACACTGAAGCTTTCTTT. The encoded protein is CASSELQGNTEAFF.

V is TRBV29-1 and J is TRBJ2-3; possibly TRBD1 for D (5 bases). V dropped 0 bases and J dropped 4 bases, with 8 bases sitting between them. Germline V CDR1 and CDR2: SQVTM, ANQGSEA. The CDR3 length is 13 residues. CDR3 DNA: TGCAGCGTTGAAGACAGGGTCTCAGATACGCAGTATTTT. Amino acids: CSVEDRVSDTQYF.

V and J are TRBV5-6 and TRBJ2-7; TRBD1 might be the D (6 bases). The germline V and J ends were trimmed by 1 base and 2 bases, with 16 bases remaining between them. Germline assignment: CDR1 SGHDT and CDR2 YYEEEE. The CDR3 has 16 residues. CDR3 sequence reads: CASSLSLGAQTYEQYF. The CDR3 DNA reads TGTGCCAGCAGCTTGAGCTTGGGGGCGCAGACCTACGAGCAGTACTTC.

V and J are TRBV18 and TRBJ2-1, with a tentative D call TRBD1 (5 bases). The CDR3 consists of 13 residues. Germline CDR1 is KGHSH and CDR2 is LQKENI. Trimming stripped 6 bases from V and 10 bases from J, with 16 bases between. The CDR3 DNA reads as TGTGCCAGCTCCCCCGCCAGGGAAGGCGAGCAGTTCTTC. It codes for CASSPAREGEQFF.

V and J are TRBV7-3 and TRBJ2-1, with 10 positions matching TRBD2. The V gene end was trimmed by 2 bases and the J gene end by 7 bases; junction bases not matched to a gene: 2. Per germline, CDR1 SGHTA and CDR2 FQGTGA. The CDR3 has 14 amino acids. The CDR3 bases are TGTGCCAGCAGCTTACGGACTAGCGGTAATGAGCAGTTCTTC. It specifies CASSLRTSGNEQFF.

The V and J genes are TRBV11-2 and TRBJ1-1; D not resolved. Per the germline V gene, CDR1 is SGHAT and CDR2 is FQNNGV. V was pared by 3 bases and J by 1 base, with 9 bases between. The CDR3 is 14 amino acids. CDR3 residues: CASSLWSGNTEAFF. CDR3 in DNA: TGTGCCAGCAGCTTGTGGTCAGGGAACACTGAAGCTTTCTTT. The full variable domain, in which reference TRBV11-2 and TRBJ1-1 provide the parts outside the CDR3, is EAGVAQSPRYKIIEKRQSVAFWCNPISGHATLYWYQQILGQGPKLLIQFQNNGVVDDSQLPKDRFSAERLKGVDSTLKIQPAKLEDSAVYLCASSLWSGNTEAFFGQGTRLTVV.

The chain uses TRBV10-2 and TRBJ1-5; D remains ambiguous. This CDR3 has 14 residues. Per germline, CDR1 WSHSY and CDR2 SAAADI. Trimming took off 5 bases at V and 10 bases at J, with 18 bases between the two ends. The CDR3 loop is CASSPGRTLHPQHF. For the CDR3, the DNA is TGCGCCAGCAGTCCTGGCAGAACTTTGCATCCCCAGCATTTT.